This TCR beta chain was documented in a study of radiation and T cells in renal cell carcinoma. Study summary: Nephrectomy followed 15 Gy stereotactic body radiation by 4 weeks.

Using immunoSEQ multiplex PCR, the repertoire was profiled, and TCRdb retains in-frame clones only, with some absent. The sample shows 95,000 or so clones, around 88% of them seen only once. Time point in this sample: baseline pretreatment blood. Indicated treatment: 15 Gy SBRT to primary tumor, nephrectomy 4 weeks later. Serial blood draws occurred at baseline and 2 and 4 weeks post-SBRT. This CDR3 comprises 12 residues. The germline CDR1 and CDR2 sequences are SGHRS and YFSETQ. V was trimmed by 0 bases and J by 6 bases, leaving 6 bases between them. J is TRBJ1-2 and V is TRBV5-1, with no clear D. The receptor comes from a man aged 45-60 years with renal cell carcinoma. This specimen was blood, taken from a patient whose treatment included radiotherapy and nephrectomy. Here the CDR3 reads CASSLDGHGYTF. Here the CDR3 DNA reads TGCGCCAGCAGCTTGGACGGCCATGGCTACACCTTC.